This T cell receptor (beta chain) was captured in a study of blood T cell repertoires in COVID-19. Authors' methods: Estimation of nucleated cell counts relied on the amplification of reference gene primers. Using immunoSEQ multiplex PCR, the repertoire was profiled, and TCRdb retains in-frame clones only, with some absent. The V and J calls and the clone size are those of that table, but D and trimming were determined from the DNA. The sample records about 500,000 clones, roughly 89% being singletons. Between the trimmed V and J ends, which lost 5 bases and 3 bases, there was a span of 7 bases. CDR3 length: 13 amino acids. CDR1 and CDR2 (germline): KGHSH, LQKENI.

The clonotype comes from a man aged 18 to 30 with COVID-19, enrolled during active disease. The sequencing input was peripheral blood. V is TRBV18 and J is TRBJ1-4; no firm D call. CDR3: CASSLRANEKLFF. CDR3 sequence (DNA): TGTGCCAGCTCATTGAGGGCTAATGAAAAACTGTTTTTT.